The 25 T cell receptor beta chains given below trace back to one sample, sequenced in a study of cytomegalovirus exposure and HLA in healthy donors. Only in-frame clones appear in the TCRdb table, and some are missing; sequencing was by immunoSEQ multiplex PCR. The top ten clones hold approximately 4.5% of a sample with over 60,000 clones, around 95% of them seen once. Sequenced input: PBMCs. These receptors were taken from a man in his late teens or twenties in good health and CMV-seropositive.

The chain links TRBV27 to TRBJ1-1, with D uncertain. V lost 5 bases and J 4 bases, leaving 14 bases between the germline ends. Germline V gene data show CDR1 as MNHEY and CDR2 as SMNVEV (reference sequence). This CDR3 spans 14 amino acids. The CDR3 DNA sequence: TGTGCCAGCAGTGCAGCCGGACGGGGCACTGAAGCTTTCTTT. This encodes CASSAAGRGTEAFF.

This clone was seen just once. The rearrangement uses TRBV7-3 and TRBJ2-1; D might be TRBD2 (5 bases). The CDR3 covers 14 residues. V was pared by 5 bases and J by 6 bases, with 14 bases between. Germline V lookup: CDR1 SGHTA, CDR2 FQGTGA. CDR3 in amino acids: CASSPPGERNEQFF. The DNA for the CDR3 is TGTGCCAGCAGCCCCCCTGGGGAGCGCAATGAGCAGTTCTTC.

The chain uses TRBV4-1 and TRBJ2-7; unclear D gene. V dropped 0 bases and J dropped 6 bases, with 9 bases sitting between them. Germline V lookup: CDR1 MGHRA, CDR2 YSYEKL. The CDR3 length is 13 residues. Here the CDR3 DNA reads TGCGCCAGCAGCCAAGATCCGGTAAGCGAGCAGTACTTC. Translation gives CASSQDPVSEQYF.

DNA of the CDR3: TGCAGCGCCAGCGGGTTCTACGAGCAGTACTTC. Translation gives CSASGFYEQYF. V gene TRBV29-1 combines with J gene TRBJ2-7, with D perhaps matching TRBD2 (6 bases). Trimming took off 7 bases at V and 3 bases at J, with 10 bases between the two ends. Germline assignment: CDR1 SQVTM and CDR2 ANQGSEA. This CDR3 contains 11 residues.

The chain couples TRBV7-2 to TRBJ2-2; 8 nucleotides align to TRBD2. V shed 2 bases and J 6 bases; nucleotides not matched to a gene: 8. Germline CDR1 reads SGHTA; CDR2 reads FQGNSA. This CDR3 is built from 16 residues. Here the CDR3 DNA reads TGTGCCAGCAGCTTATTGAGTCGGGGGGGCGCCGGGGAGCTGTTTTTT. This gives the protein CASSLLSRGGAGELFF.

This chain uses TRBV7-9 with TRBJ2-7; D perhaps matches TRBD1 (6 bases). The CDR3 contains 13 residues. V lost 5 bases and J lost 4, with 12 bases in between. Germline V gene lookup returns CDR1 SEHNR and CDR2 FQNEAQ (reference sequence). Here the CDR3 reads CASSPGAPYEQYF. The CDR3 nucleotides are TGTGCCAGCAGCCCAGGGGCACCTTACGAGCAGTACTTC.

J is TRBJ2-5 and V is TRBV27; perhaps TRBD2 as D (6 bases). V dropped 2 bases and J dropped 1 base, with 14 bases sitting between them. Germline lookup yields CDR1 MNHEY and CDR2 SMNVEV (reference sequence). This CDR3 comprises 16 residues. CDR3 DNA sequence: TGTGCCAGCAGTTTAGAGCCCCGGGACTCCCAAGAGACCCAGTACTTC. It encodes CASSLEPRDSQETQYF.

This sequence joins TRBV29-1 and TRBJ2-2; D gene uncertain. The CDR3 is 14 residues long. Deletions cut 5 bases from V and 1 base from J, with 11 bases between. Germline CDR1 reads SQVTM; CDR2 reads ANQGSEA. Here the CDR3 reads CSVLEPVNTGELFF. The CDR3 DNA sequence: TGCAGCGTTCTCGAGCCCGTGAACACCGGGGAGCTGTTTTTT.

The chain couples TRBV14 to TRBJ2-2; the match to TRBD2 covers 15 bases. Germline loops: CDR1 SGHDN, CDR2 FVKESK. Trimming cost V 4 bases and J 3 bases; bases outside gene matches: 6. The CDR3 has 18 residues. CDR3 protein: CASSRGLAGGLYTGELFF. In DNA form, the CDR3 reads TGTGCCAGCAGCCGAGGACTAGCGGGAGGGCTATACACCGGGGAGCTGTTTTTT. Full variable domain (rest looked up from reference TRBV14 and TRBJ2-2): EAGVTQFPSHSVIEKGQTVTLRCDPISGHDNLYWYRRVMGKEIKFLLHFVKESKQDESGMPNNRFLAERTGGTYSTLKVQPAELEDSGVYFCASSRGLAGGLYTGELFFGEGSRLTVL.

This clone was counted between two and nine times. The V gene is TRBV7-6, the J gene TRBJ2-7, with D perhaps matching TRBD1 (6 bases). Germline V gene sequence: CDR1 SGHVS, CDR2 FNYEAQ. The CDR3 runs to 12 residues. Trimming removed 0 bases from V and 6 bases from J, with 6 bases in between. CDR3 sequence: CASSLAGGEQYF. In DNA form, the CDR3 reads TGTGCCAGCAGCTTAGCAGGGGGCGAGCAGTACTTC.

The rearrangement links TRBV28 to TRBJ2-7; tentatively, D is TRBD2 (5 bases). This CDR3 comprises 12 residues. Deletions cut 3 bases from V and 7 bases from J, with 10 bases between. Germline-derived CDR1 and CDR2 are MDHEN and SYDVKM. The CDR3 coding sequence is TGTGCCAGCAGTTTCGTAGCGCGGGAGCAGTACTTC. This sequence encodes CASSFVAREQYF.

The rearrangement uses TRBV2 and TRBJ1-1; no firm D call. V was shortened by 3 bases and J by 4 bases, with 18 bases between the two germline ends. The CDR3 runs 16 residues. Germline CDR1 SNHLY, CDR2 FYNNEI. The chain's CDR3 is CASSDPGRAEGTEAFF. CDR3 nucleotides: TGTGCCAGCAGTGACCCGGGGAGGGCTGAGGGCACTGAAGCTTTCTTT.

The rearrangement links TRBV29-1 to TRBJ2-7, with 13 bases lining up with TRBD2. Trimming at V came to 7 bases and at J to 0 bases, leaving 6 bases not matched to a gene. This CDR3 has 15 residues. Germline CDR1 is SQVTM and CDR2 is ANQGSEA. The CDR3 DNA reads TGCAGCGCTCTTAGGACTAGCGGGAGCTCCTACGAGCAGTACTTC. Its protein product is CSALRTSGSSYEQYF.

This clone appeared once. The V call is TRBV10-1, the J call TRBJ2-7; 7 positions match TRBD1. The CDR3 spans 13 residues. Germline trimming cut 7 bases from V and 2 bases from J; bases unmatched to any gene: 5. Germline V gene sequence: CDR1 WNHNN, CDR2 SYGVQD (reference sequence). Here the CDR3 reads CASTMGQPYEQYF. The CDR3 DNA reads as TGCGCCAGCACTATGGGACAGCCCTACGAGCAGTACTTC.

The gene calls are TRBV28 and TRBJ2-7; 8 bases line up with TRBD2. Germline V gene lookup returns CDR1 MDHEN and CDR2 SYDVKM. CDR3 size: 13 residues. V trimming: 5 bases; J trimming: 2 bases; junction bases outside the gene matches: 2. The CDR3 nucleotides are TGTGCCAGCAGTATCGGGAGGGCCTACGAGCAGTACTTC. Amino acid sequence: CASSIGRAYEQYF.

J is TRBJ1-4 and V is TRBV4-3, with 8 bases fitting TRBD1. V was pared by 2 bases and J by 6 bases, with 5 bases of the junction left unmatched. Looked up from germline, CDR1 is LGHNA and CDR2 is YSLEER. The CDR3 sequence is 15 residues long. The CDR3 reads CASSQQGALDEKLFF. In DNA, the CDR3 is TGCGCCAGCAGCCAACAGGGGGCGCTTGATGAAAAACTGTTTTTT.

CDR3 protein: CASRERVNSNQPQHF. CDR3 in DNA: TGTGCCAGCAGGGAACGGGTGAATAGCAATCAGCCCCAGCATTTT. J is TRBJ1-5 and V is TRBV6-5; D is unresolved. The germline gives CDR1 MNHEY, CDR2 SVGAGI. Trimming stripped 6 bases from V and 0 bases from J, with 12 bases between. The CDR3 extends over 15 amino acids.

The chain joins TRBV27 to TRBJ1-2; 7 bases are a match to TRBD1. The germline CDR1 and CDR2 sequences are MNHEY and SMNVEV (reference sequence). Losses at the gene ends were 5 bases for V and 3 bases for J; bases not matched to a gene: 6. The CDR3 is 14 residues long. The CDR3 bases are TGTGCCAGCAGTCCTCTACAGGGGTACTATGGCTACACCTTC. This translates into CASSPLQGYYGYTF.

The V gene is TRBV19, the J gene TRBJ1-1; 7 bases are a match to TRBD1. Looked up from germline, CDR1 is LNHDA and CDR2 is SQIVND (reference sequence). CDR3 length: 14 residues. Trimming took 3 bases from V and 4 from J; bases not matched to a gene: 5. CDR3 amino acids: CASSIDRVATEAFF. The CDR3 bases are TGTGCCAGTAGTATCGACAGGGTTGCCACTGAAGCTTTCTTT. Full variable domain (missing parts from reference TRBV19 and TRBJ1-1): DGGITQSPKYLFRKEGQNVTLSCEQNLNHDAMYWYRQDPGQGLRLIYYSQIVNDFQKGDIAEGYSVSREKKESFPLTVTSAQKNPTAFYLCASSIDRVATEAFFGQGTRLTVV.

The J gene is TRBJ2-7, the V gene TRBV4-2; D is unresolved. Germline V lookup: CDR1 LGHNA, CDR2 YNFKEQ. Trimming left V 3 bases short and J 0 bases short, with 9 bases between. This CDR3 contains 14 residues. CDR3 bases: TGTGCCAGCAGCCAGGGCCTGACCTCCTACGAGCAGTACTTC. Its protein product is CASSQGLTSYEQYF.

The chain links TRBV5-6 to TRBJ1-5, with D maybe TRBD1 (5 bases). The CDR3 extends over 15 amino acids. Germline V gene data show CDR1 as SGHDT and CDR2 as YYEEEE. V was clipped by 0 bases and J by 0 bases, with 7 bases between them. CDR3: CASSLAQGSNQPQHF. The CDR3 DNA reads TGTGCCAGCAGCTTGGCTCAGGGTAGCAATCAGCCCCAGCATTTT.

The V call is TRBV6-1, the J call TRBJ1-1; D call uncertain. The CDR3 sequence is 11 residues long. The V gene's germline CDR1 is MNHNS and CDR2 SASEGT. The V end lost 8 bases, the J end lost 11 bases, and 15 bases lay between the germline ends. CDR3 in amino acids: CASVSLAWAFF. Here the CDR3 DNA reads TGTGCCAGCGTCAGTTTGGCCTGGGCTTTCTTT.

This clone was seen just once. V is TRBV5-1 and J is TRBJ1-5; a weak D match, TRBD1 (5 bases). This CDR3 is built from 13 residues. The germline CDR1 and CDR2 sequences are SGHRS and YFSETQ. Trimming took 4 bases from V and 6 from J, leaving 11 bases between them. Written as DNA, the CDR3 is TGCGCCAGCAGCAGTAGGGGAGGTCAGCCCCAGCATTTT. Translation: CASSSRGGQPQHF. The full variable domain, rest sourced from reference TRBV5-1 and TRBJ1-5, is KAGVTQTPRYLIKTRGQQVTLSCSPISGHRSVSWYQQTPGQGLQFLFEYFSETQRNKGNFPGRFSGRQFSNSRSEMNVSTLELGDSALYLCASSSRGGQPQHFGDGTRLSIL.

The chain has TRBV7-5 and TRBJ1-2; the listed D gene, TRBD1, was not tested against the DNA. TRBV7-5 is a listed pseudogene. The CDR3 is 15 residues long. The CDR3 here is CASSLATGGHYGYTF. The CDR3 coding sequence is TGTGCCAGCAGCTTAGCAACAGGGGGCCACTATGGCTACACCTTC.

The CDR3 is CASSFSHSSGALDYGYTF. The CDR3, as DNA: TGTGCCAGCAGTTTCTCTCACAGCAGTGGGGCCCTTGACTATGGCTACACCTTC. The rearrangement joins TRBV28 to TRBJ1-2; possible D gene TRBD1, 5 bases. Trimming took 3 bases from V and 3 from J, leaving 23 bases between them. Germline CDR1 and CDR2: MDHEN and SYDVKM. CDR3 size: 18 residues.